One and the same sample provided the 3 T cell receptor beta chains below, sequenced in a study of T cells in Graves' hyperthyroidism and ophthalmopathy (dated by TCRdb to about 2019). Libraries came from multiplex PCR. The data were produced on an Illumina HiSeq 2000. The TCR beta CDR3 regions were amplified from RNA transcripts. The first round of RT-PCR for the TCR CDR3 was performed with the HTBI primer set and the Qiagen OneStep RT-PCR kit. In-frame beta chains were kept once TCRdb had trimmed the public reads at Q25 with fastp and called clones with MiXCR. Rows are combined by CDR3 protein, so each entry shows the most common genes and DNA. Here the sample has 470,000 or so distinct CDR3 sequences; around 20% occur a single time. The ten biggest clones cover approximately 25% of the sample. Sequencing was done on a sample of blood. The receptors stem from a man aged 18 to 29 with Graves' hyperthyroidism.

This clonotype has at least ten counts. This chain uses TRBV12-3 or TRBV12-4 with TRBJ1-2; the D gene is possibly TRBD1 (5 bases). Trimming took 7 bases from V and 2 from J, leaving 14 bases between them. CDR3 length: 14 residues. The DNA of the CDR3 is TGTGCCAGCACGGGTGACAGCAGAAACTATGGCTACACCTTC. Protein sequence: CASTGDSRNYGYTF.

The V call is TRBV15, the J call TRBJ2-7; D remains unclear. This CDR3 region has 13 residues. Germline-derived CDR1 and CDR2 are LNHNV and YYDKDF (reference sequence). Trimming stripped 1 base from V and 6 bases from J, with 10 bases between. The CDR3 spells CATSRVRVGEQYF. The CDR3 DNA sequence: TGTGCCACCAGCAGAGTTAGGGTCGGCGAGCAGTACTTC.

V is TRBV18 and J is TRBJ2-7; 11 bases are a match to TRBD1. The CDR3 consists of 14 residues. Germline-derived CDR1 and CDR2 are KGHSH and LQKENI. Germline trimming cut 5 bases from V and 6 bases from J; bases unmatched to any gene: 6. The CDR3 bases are TGTGCCAGCTCATCCGGACAGGGGGCTCCCGAGCAGTACTTC. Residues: CASSSGQGAPEQYF.